Following are 21 T cell receptor beta chains from one sample sequenced in a study of blood T cell repertoires in COVID-19. TCRdb keeps only in-frame clones here, not all; method: immunoSEQ multiplex PCR. The profile covers some 400,000 clones, with about 87% appearing a single time and roughly 1.4% taken by the ten largest. Sample: PBMCs or T cells enriched from blood (not recorded which). These receptors were collected from a man aged 25 to 40 who had recovered from COVID-19.

The chain employs TRBV5-4 and TRBJ2-3; unclear D gene. The V and J ends lost 2 bases and 5 bases respectively, with 12 bases between them. Germline V gene lookup returns CDR1 SGHNT and CDR2 YYREEE (reference sequence). The CDR3 has 14 amino acids. In DNA form, the CDR3 reads TGTGCCAGCAGCTTCAGAGGCGACGGAGATACGCAGTATTTT. Its protein is CASSFRGDGDTQYF.

This clone was observed a handful of times. This chain uses TRBV5-1 with TRBJ2-3; 8 nucleotides line up with TRBD2. After removal of 4 bases from V and 5 bases from J, the junction contained 9 bases not matched to a gene. Germline V gene sequence: CDR1 SGHRS, CDR2 YFSETQ. This CDR3 is built from 15 residues. CDR3 protein: CASSPEAGEVDTQYF. CDR3 sequence (DNA): TGCGCCAGCAGCCCCGAAGCGGGGGAGGTAGATACGCAGTATTTT.

The chain uses TRBV5-6 and TRBJ2-7; 8 bases fit TRBD1. V shed 0 bases and J 3 bases; nucleotides not matched to a gene: 5. The germline V gene has CDR1 SGHDT and CDR2 YYEEEE. The CDR3 has 15 residues. The CDR3, as DNA: TGTGCCAGCAGCTTGGCTAGACAGGGGATCTACGAGCAGTACTTC. Its translation is CASSLARQGIYEQYF.

The genes are TRBV19 and TRBJ2-7; no clear D gene. V lost 5 bases and J 0 bases, leaving 11 bases between the germline ends. The CDR3 loop spans 14 amino acids. CDR1 and CDR2 from the germline V gene are LNHDA and SQIVND (reference sequence). This chain's CDR3 is CASSGSGSSYEQYF. CDR3 nucleotide sequence: TGTGCCAGTAGTGGGTCAGGCAGCTCCTACGAGCAGTACTTC.

The chain uses TRBV5-4 and TRBJ1-2, with D perhaps TRBD1 (6 bases). Trimming pared 0 bases from V and 6 bases from J, leaving 12 bases between. Germline loops: CDR1 SGHNT, CDR2 YYREEE (reference sequence). The length of the CDR3 is 14 residues. The DNA of the CDR3 is TGTGCCAGCAGCTTGGACAGGGTCGGGGATGGCTACACCTTC. Translation: CASSLDRVGDGYTF.

This chain joins TRBV29-1 and TRBJ2-7, with TRBD1 matching over 9 bases. Trimming cost V 3 bases and J 2 bases; bases outside gene matches: 8. Germline loops: CDR1 SQVTM, CDR2 ANQGSEA. The CDR3 totals 15 residues. CDR3: CSVEIGTGFPYEQYF. The CDR3 coding sequence is TGCAGCGTTGAGATTGGGACAGGGTTCCCCTACGAGCAGTACTTC.

This chain joins TRBV5-1 and TRBJ2-7; 11 bases match TRBD1. With V trimmed by 2 bases and J by 5 bases, 9 bases remained unmatched. The CDR3 has 16 amino acids. Germline assignment: CDR1 SGHRS and CDR2 YFSETQ. The CDR3 is CASSFGQGAQVDEQYF. The DNA for the CDR3 is TGCGCCAGCAGCTTTGGACAGGGGGCTCAAGTGGACGAGCAGTACTTC.

The chain carries TRBV6-6 and TRBJ1-5; no firm D call. This CDR3 comprises 13 residues. Per the germline V gene, CDR1 is MNHNY and CDR2 is SVGAGI (reference sequence). V shed 5 bases and J shed 6 bases, with 11 bases lying between them. As DNA, the CDR3 is TGTGCCAGCAGTACCACCGAGGCTCAGCCCCAGCATTTT. Translation gives CASSTTEAQPQHF.

The V gene is TRBV18, the J gene TRBJ1-1, with D possibly matching TRBD1 (6 bases). The V and J ends lost 2 bases and 0 bases respectively, with 16 bases between them. The CDR3 consists of 17 residues. Looked up from germline, CDR1 is KGHSH and CDR2 is LQKENI. CDR3 loop: CASSPNQGLGVNTEAFF. The CDR3 DNA sequence: TGTGCCAGCTCACCAAACCAGGGGCTGGGTGTGAACACTGAAGCTTTCTTT.

The chain employs TRBV6-5 and TRBJ1-6, with no clear D. Trimming removed 5 bases from V and 7 bases from J, with 15 bases in between. The V gene's germline CDR1 is MNHEY and CDR2 SVGAGI. The CDR3 is 15 amino acids. The CDR3 coding sequence is TGTGCCAGCAGTCCTGCCGGGAGCGTAAATTCACCCCTCCACTTT. Protein product: CASSPAGSVNSPLHF.

This clone appeared a few times. CDR3 nucleotides: TGTGCCAGCAGTTACGGGCAGGTCACTGAAGCTTTCTTT. As protein: CASSYGQVTEAFF. The chain combines TRBV6-5 with TRBJ1-1, with D unclear. Trimming took 2 bases from V and 4 from J, leaving 8 bases between them. Germline V gene lookup returns CDR1 MNHEY and CDR2 SVGAGI. The CDR3 covers 13 residues.

The chain joins TRBV11-3 to TRBJ2-1, with D perhaps TRBD1 (6 bases). The CDR3 loop spans 14 amino acids. V lost 5 bases, J lost 8 bases, and 16 bases lay in between. Per germline, CDR1 SGHNT and CDR2 YENEEA. CDR3 protein: CASSDYRVGDEQFF. CDR3 bases: TGTGCCAGCAGCGACTACAGGGTTGGGGATGAGCAGTTCTTC. Full variable domain (rest looked up from reference TRBV11-3 and TRBJ2-1): EAGVVQSPRYKIIEKKQPVAFWCNPISGHNTLYWYLQNLGQGPELLIRYENEEAVDDSQLPKDRFSAERLKGVDSTLKIQPAELGDSAVYLCASSDYRVGDEQFFGPGTRLTVL.

This chain joins TRBV5-1 and TRBJ1-5, with no clear D. The CDR3 covers 13 residues. V was trimmed by 2 bases and J by 4 bases, leaving 7 bases between them. The V gene's germline CDR1 is SGHRS and CDR2 YFSETQ. The CDR3 bases are TGCGCCAGCAGCTTAGGCAGGAATCAGCCCCAGCATTTT. Protein: CASSLGRNQPQHF.

The rearrangement joins TRBV5-5 to TRBJ2-1; the D gene is possibly TRBD2 (6 bases). From germline, CDR1 is SGHKS and CDR2 YYEKEE (reference sequence). V lost 1 base and J 7 bases, leaving 15 bases between the germline ends. The CDR3 loop spans 15 amino acids. DNA for the CDR3: TGTGCCAGCAGCTTGACGGGGGTATTTATGAATGAGCAGTTCTTC. This codes for CASSLTGVFMNEQFF. The entire variable domain, with the rest obtained from reference TRBV5-5 and TRBJ2-1, is as follows: DAGVTQSPTHLIKTRGQQVTLRCSPISGHKSVSWYQQVLGQGPQFIFQYYEKEERGRGNFPDRFSARQFPNYSSELNVNALLLGDSALYLCASSLTGVFMNEQFFGPGTRLTVL.

The chain recombines TRBV3-1 (or the pseudogene TRBV3-2) with TRBJ2-4; D gene unclear. Trimming stripped 1 base from V and 3 bases from J, with 10 bases between. The CDR3 is 15 amino acids. Germline CDR1 is LGHDT and CDR2 is YNNKEL (reference sequence). The DNA for the CDR3 is TGTGCCAGCAGCCAAGCGGCAGGTGGCAAAAACATTCAGTACTTC. The encoded protein is CASSQAAGGKNIQYF.

The gene calls are TRBV7-2 and TRBJ2-3, with unresolved D. This CDR3 is built from 14 residues. The germline V gene encodes CDR1 SGHTA and CDR2 FQGNSA. V shed 4 bases and J shed 2 bases, with 10 bases lying between them. This CDR3 reads CASSSELYTDTQYF. CDR3 bases: TGTGCCAGCAGCTCCGAACTCTACACAGATACGCAGTATTTT. Complete variable domain (other parts from reference TRBV7-2 and TRBJ2-3): GAGVSQSPSNKVTEKGKDVELRCDPISGHTALYWYRQSLGQGLEFLIYFQGNSAPDKSGLPSDRFSAERTGGSVSTLTIQRTQQEDSAVYLCASSSELYTDTQYFGPGTRLTVL.

This rearrangement joins TRBV19 to TRBJ1-6, with 7 bases lining up with TRBD1. The germline gives CDR1 LNHDA, CDR2 SQIVND (reference sequence). The CDR3 has 16 amino acids. The V gene end was trimmed by 4 bases and the J gene end by 6 bases; junction bases not matched to a gene: 9. The CDR3 here is CASSNSWGTANSPLHF. CDR3 in DNA: TGTGCCAGTAGTAATTCGTGGGGGACAGCTAATTCACCCCTCCACTTT.

This chain links TRBV10-2 with TRBJ1-2; D is ambiguous. Between the trimmed V and J ends, which lost 4 bases and 0 bases, there was a span of 9 bases. The CDR3 has 14 amino acids. The germline V gene has CDR1 WSHSY and CDR2 SAAADI. The CDR3 protein is CASSGGLTNYGYTF. CDR3 bases: TGCGCCAGCAGTGGCGGGCTAACTAACTATGGCTACACCTTC.

The V gene is TRBV11-2, the J gene TRBJ1-1; 7 nucleotides match TRBD1. The V gene's germline CDR1 is SGHAT and CDR2 FQNNGV. The trim removed 4 bases at V and 2 bases at J, leaving 4 bases unmatched. This CDR3 is 14 amino acids long. CDR3 amino acids: CASSWAGGNTEAFF. The CDR3 bases are TGTGCCAGCAGCTGGGCAGGGGGTAACACTGAAGCTTTCTTT.

V and J are TRBV7-9 and TRBJ2-1, with D perhaps matching TRBD1 (5 bases). CDR1 SEHNR and CDR2 FQNEAQ come from the germline V gene (reference sequence). Trimming removed 5 bases at V and 9 bases at J, with 11 bases between. The CDR3 contains 12 residues. This CDR3 reads CASSVQGSEQFF. The CDR3, as DNA: TGTGCCAGCAGCGTTCAGGGATCTGAGCAGTTCTTC.

This clone has more than one count but fewer than ten. The V and J genes are TRBV7-9 and TRBJ2-2; 9 bases fit TRBD1. Germline V gene data show CDR1 as SEHNR and CDR2 as FQNEAQ (reference sequence). J gave up 2 bases and V 3 bases, and 7 bases lay outside the gene matches. The CDR3 extends over 17 amino acids. The CDR3 DNA is TGTGCCAGCAGCTTTCCGGGACAGGGCCCCAACACCGGGGAGCTGTTTTTT. It translates to CASSFPGQGPNTGELFF.